This T cell receptor (beta chain) originates from a study of cytomegalovirus exposure and HLA in healthy donors. Study results and caveats: Earlier analysis found most TCR beta V segments productive about 87% or about 30% of the time.

Concerning this clone: Its antigen is not identified.

Likely unrecorded immune exposures existed in these nominally healthy donors. With 60 Vbeta and 13 Jbeta primers, the PCR was carried out. The method was immunoSEQ multiplex PCR; TCRdb's version includes in-frame clones alone and lacks a portion of them. The sample records around 130,000 clones, 70% to 85% being singletons. Germline V gene data show CDR1 as SGHNT and CDR2 as YYREEE (reference sequence). The V and J ends lost 4 bases and 4 bases, in that order; junction bases with no gene match: 11. The length of the CDR3 is 16 residues. Sequencing input: PBMCs. J is TRBJ1-2 and V is TRBV5-4; 9 bases match TRBD1. The receptor was derived from a boy between 10 and 17 years old in good health and CMV-seronegative. CDR3 in amino acids: CASSVPGQGWGYGYTF. The CDR3 DNA reads as TGTGCCAGCAGCGTCCCGGGACAGGGATGGGGCTATGGCTACACCTTC.